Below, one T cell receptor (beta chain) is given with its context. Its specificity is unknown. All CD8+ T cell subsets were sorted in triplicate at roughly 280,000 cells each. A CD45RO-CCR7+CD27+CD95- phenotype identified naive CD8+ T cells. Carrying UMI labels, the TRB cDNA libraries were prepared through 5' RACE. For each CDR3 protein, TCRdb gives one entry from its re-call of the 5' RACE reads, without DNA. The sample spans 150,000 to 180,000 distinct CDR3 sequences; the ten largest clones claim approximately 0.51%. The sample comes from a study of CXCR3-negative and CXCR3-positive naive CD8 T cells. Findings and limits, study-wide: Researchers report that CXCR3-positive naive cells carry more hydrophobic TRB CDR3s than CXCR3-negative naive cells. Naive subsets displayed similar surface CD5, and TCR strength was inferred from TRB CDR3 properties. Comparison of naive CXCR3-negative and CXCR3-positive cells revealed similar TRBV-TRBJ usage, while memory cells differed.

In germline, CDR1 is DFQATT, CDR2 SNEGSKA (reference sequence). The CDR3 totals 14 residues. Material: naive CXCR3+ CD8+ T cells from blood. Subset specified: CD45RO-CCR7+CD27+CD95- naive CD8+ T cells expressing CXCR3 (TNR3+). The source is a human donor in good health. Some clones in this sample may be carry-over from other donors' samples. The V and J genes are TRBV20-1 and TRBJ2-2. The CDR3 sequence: CSASDGANTGELFF.